These 30 T cell receptor beta chains were all obtained from the same sample, sequenced in a study of blood T cell repertoires in COVID-19. Clones were read by immunoSEQ multiplex PCR, and TCRdb kept only the in-frame ones, dropping some. The sample includes under 150,000 clones, approximately 79% of them seen just once. Material: peripheral blood. The receptors here all came from a man aged 45-65 years with active or convalescent COVID-19.

The chain has TRBV19 and TRBJ1-5, with TRBD1 identical over 9 bases. The CDR3 runs to 15 residues. From germline, CDR1 is LNHDA and CDR2 SQIVND (reference sequence). Trimming cost V 3 bases and J 0 bases; bases outside gene matches: 0. CDR3: CASSMTGGSNQPQHF. The CDR3 DNA follows: TGTGCCAGTAGTATGACAGGGGGTAGCAATCAGCCCCAGCATTTT. The full variable domain, completed using reference TRBV19 and TRBJ1-5, is DGGITQSPKYLFRKEGQNVTLSCEQNLNHDAMYWYRQDPGQGLRLIYYSQIVNDFQKGDIAEGYSVSREKKESFPLTVTSAQKNPTAFYLCASSMTGGSNQPQHFGDGTRLSIL.

With regard to this clone: In the same sample, other DNA sequences code for this CDR3. The rearrangement uses TRBV11-3 and TRBJ2-1, with 8 bases fitting TRBD2. The CDR3 extends over 14 amino acids. Germline CDR1 and CDR2: SGHNT and YENEEA. V lost 3 bases and J lost 7; bases outside the gene matches: 5. CDR3 coding DNA: TGTGCCAGCAGCTTGGCGGGAGGTTATAATGAGCAGTTCTTC. Translated: CASSLAGGYNEQFF. The full variable domain, rest sourced from reference TRBV11-3 and TRBJ2-1, is EAGVVQSPRYKIIEKKQPVAFWCNPISGHNTLYWYLQNLGQGPELLIRYENEEAVDDSQLPKDRFSAERLKGVDSTLKIQPAELGDSAVYLCASSLAGGYNEQFFGPGTRLTVL.

This chain connects TRBV5-1 to TRBJ2-3, with a possible D match to TRBD2 (5 bases). This CDR3 comprises 13 residues. Looked up from germline, CDR1 is SGHRS and CDR2 is YFSETQ. Trimming shortened V by 4 bases and J by 0 bases, and 6 bases separated the two germline ends. The CDR3 DNA is TGCGCCAGCAGCCAGCGGAGCACAGATACGCAGTATTTT. Protein product: CASSQRSTDTQYF.

The chain uses TRBV11-3 and TRBJ2-1, with 8 bases identical to TRBD2. The length of the CDR3 is 16 residues. Germline CDR1 reads SGHNT; CDR2 reads YENEEA. Germline trimming cut 0 bases from V and 3 bases from J; bases unmatched to any gene: 4. The CDR3 spells CASSLESSGNYNEQFF. For the CDR3, the DNA is TGTGCCAGCAGCTTAGAGAGTAGCGGGAACTACAATGAGCAGTTCTTC.

This chain connects TRBV30 to TRBJ1-1; D not resolved. V was trimmed by 4 bases and J by 0 bases, leaving 6 bases between them. CDR1 and CDR2 (germline): GTSNPN, SVGIG (reference sequence). This CDR3 is built from 12 residues. Here the CDR3 reads CAWTGMNTEAFF. The DNA for the CDR3 is TGTGCCTGGACCGGGATGAACACTGAAGCTTTCTTT. The whole variable domain, remainder taken from reference TRBV30 and TRBJ1-1, is SQTIHQWPATLVQPVGSPLSLECTVEGTSNPNLYWYRQAAGRGLQLLFYSVGIGQISSEVPQNLSASRPQDRQFILSSKKLLLSDSGFYLCAWTGMNTEAFFGQGTRLTVV.

The gene calls are TRBV13 and TRBJ2-5; D might be TRBD1 (6 bases). From germline, CDR1 is PRHDT and CDR2 FYEKMQ (reference sequence). The CDR3 totals 14 residues. V was cut by 5 bases and J by 2 bases, with 12 bases left in between. The CDR3 sequence: CASSPRGPQETQYF. CDR3 bases: TGTGCCAGCAGCCCCAGGGGCCCGCAAGAGACCCAGTACTTC.

The V and J genes are TRBV3-1 (or the pseudogene TRBV3-2) and TRBJ2-1, with D possibly TRBD2 on 7 matching bases. Trimming took 4 bases from V and 7 from J, leaving 20 bases between them. The CDR3 totals 16 residues. The germline gives CDR1 LGHDT, CDR2 YNNKEL (reference sequence). The CDR3 loop reads CASSPPGGREANEQFF. The CDR3 DNA is TGTGCCAGCAGCCCCCCGGGGGGCAGGGAGGCGAATGAGCAGTTCTTC.

The chain recombines TRBV28 with TRBJ1-2; D is uncertain. Between the trimmed V and J ends, which lost 1 base and 4 bases, there was a span of 10 bases. CDR3 size: 14 residues. Germline values: CDR1 MDHEN, CDR2 SYDVKM. CDR3 sequence (DNA): TGTGCCAGCAGTTTATTAGGCAGCGCCTATGGCTACACCTTC. This sequence encodes CASSLLGSAYGYTF.

The rearrangement joins TRBV7-9 to TRBJ2-1; 9 positions agree with TRBD2. The CDR3 length is 16 residues. The V segment lost 2 bases and the J segment 8 bases; nucleotides outside the gene matches: 10. Per germline, CDR1 SEHNR and CDR2 FQNEAQ (reference sequence). CDR3 bases: TGTGCCAGCAGCTTAAAACTAGCGGGTGAGGGGGATGAGCAGTTCTTC. This sequence encodes CASSLKLAGEGDEQFF.

This chain links TRBV27 with TRBJ2-3; 8 bases are shared with TRBD2. The CDR3 extends over 14 amino acids. Germline loops: CDR1 MNHEY, CDR2 SMNVEV (reference sequence). Unmatched junction bases numbered 5, after V lost 8 bases and J lost 1 base. CDR3 in amino acids: CASGTGGRTDTQYF. CDR3 sequence (DNA): TGTGCCAGCGGAACGGGGGGGCGCACAGATACGCAGTATTTT.

The V and J genes are TRBV7-8 and TRBJ1-6, with 7 bases matching TRBD1. The J segment lost 1 base and the V segment lost 5 bases, leaving 8 bases of the junction unmatched. The CDR3 runs to 17 residues. Germline CDR1 is SGHVS and CDR2 is FQNEAQ. The CDR3 spells CASSADRVRSYNSPLHF. In nucleotides, the CDR3 is TGTGCCAGCAGCGCAGACAGGGTTAGGTCCTATAATTCACCCCTCCACTTT.

This clone was detected only a few times. The chain employs TRBV24-1 and TRBJ2-2, with D hard to call. With 4 bases removed from V and 1 base from J, the gap between germline ends came to 12 bases. CDR1 is KGHDR, CDR2 SFDVKD, per germline. The CDR3 extends over 16 amino acids. This chain's CDR3 is CATSDTFRQNTGELFF. The CDR3 DNA reads as TGTGCCACCAGTGACACCTTTCGACAGAACACCGGGGAGCTGTTTTTT.

The CDR3 region is CASSLTRELLGGGYTF. The CDR3 region has the DNA TGCGCCAGCAGCCTGACTCGGGAACTTCTGGGTGGGGGCTACACCTTC. This rearrangement joins TRBV4-1 to TRBJ1-2; D is unclear. The CDR3 has 16 amino acids. The ends were cut back, 4 bases at V and 8 bases at J, with 23 bases in the middle. Germline loops: CDR1 MGHRA, CDR2 YSYEKL.

This clone was seen more than once but under ten times. The chain joins TRBV28 to TRBJ1-2; 8 nucleotides match TRBD1. The V gene's germline CDR1 is MDHEN and CDR2 SYDVKM. With 8 bases clipped from V and 2 bases from J, the junction kept 7 bases outside the gene matches. This CDR3 has 14 amino acids. The CDR3: CASQGARKNYGYTF. The CDR3 DNA follows: TGTGCCAGCCAGGGGGCACGAAAAAACTATGGCTACACCTTC.

The rearrangement joins TRBV11-2 to TRBJ2-3; possible D gene TRBD2, 6 bases. This CDR3 spans 16 amino acids. V lost 4 bases and J lost 1, with 15 bases in between. Per the germline V gene, CDR1 is SGHAT and CDR2 is FQNNGV. The CDR3 sequence: CASSSHGGGGTDTQYF. The DNA for the CDR3 is TGTGCCAGCAGCTCCCACGGGGGTGGGGGCACAGATACGCAGTATTTT.

CDR3: CASSLTSNSYNEQFF. In DNA, the CDR3 is TGTGCCAGCAGTTTGACTAGCAATTCCTACAATGAGCAGTTCTTC. This chain links TRBV28 with TRBJ2-1, with TRBD2 identical over 7 bases. With 3 bases clipped from V and 1 base from J, the junction kept 3 bases outside the gene matches. The CDR3 loop spans 15 amino acids. Germline CDR1 MDHEN, CDR2 SYDVKM.

CDR3 bases: TGTGCCAGCAGTGAAGCTGGGGGGGGAAGTTGGGAGACCCAGTACTTC. Encoded protein: CASSEAGGGSWETQYF. The chain carries TRBV6-1 and TRBJ2-5, with TRBD2 matching 7 bases. The germline V gene has CDR1 MNHNS and CDR2 SASEGT. This CDR3 contains 16 residues. The V gene end was trimmed by 0 bases and the J gene end by 5 bases; junction bases not matched to a gene: 9.

The chain links TRBV24-1 to TRBJ1-5, with D possibly TRBD1 on 5 matching bases. Deletions cut 6 bases from V and 0 bases from J, with 11 bases between. Germline V gene lookup returns CDR1 KGHDR and CDR2 SFDVKD. This CDR3 is 15 amino acids long. DNA of the CDR3: TGTGCCACCAGTCCGGGGGATTATAGCAATCAGCCCCAGCATTTT. Translated: CATSPGDYSNQPQHF.

V and J are TRBV28 and TRBJ2-5; 7 bases fit TRBD1. This CDR3 contains 14 residues. V shed 3 bases, J shed 2 bases, and the junction held 3 bases outside the gene matches. Germline loops: CDR1 MDHEN, CDR2 SYDVKM. The CDR3 coding sequence is TGTGCCAGCAGTTTGGGACAGATACAAGAGACCCAGTACTTC. Translation gives CASSLGQIQETQYF.

The chain recombines TRBV24-1 with TRBJ2-2, with D possibly matching TRBD2 (5 bases). The CDR3 contains 14 residues. V was cut by 4 bases and J by 6 bases, with 11 bases left in between. CDR1 is KGHDR and CDR2 is SFDVKD in the germline V gene. The CDR3 region has the DNA TGTGCCACCAGTGACTGGGAGAGCGCCGGGGAGCTGTTTTTT. Translation gives CATSDWESAGELFF.

J is TRBJ2-2 and V is TRBV12-3 or TRBV12-4; D remains unclear. V was shortened by 7 bases and J by 5 bases, with 5 bases between the two germline ends. The length of the CDR3 is 11 residues. The CDR3 DNA is TGTGCCAGCACTCTTACCGGGGAGCTGTTTTTT. This sequence encodes CASTLTGELFF.

This sequence joins TRBV7-9 and TRBJ1-5; 7 bases line up with TRBD1. J gave up 6 bases and V 5 bases, and 7 bases lay outside the gene matches. Germline V lookup: CDR1 SEHNR, CDR2 FQNEAQ (reference sequence). There are 14 residues in the CDR3. The CDR3 DNA is TGTGCCAGCAGCGCAGTAGGGGGCGGTCAGCCCCAGCATTTT. Protein sequence: CASSAVGGGQPQHF.

J is TRBJ2-3 and V is TRBV19; TRBD2 might be the D (5 bases). The CDR3 sequence is 16 residues long. Germline CDR1 and CDR2: LNHDA and SQIVND (reference sequence). Trimming shortened V by 7 bases and J by 0 bases, and 17 bases separated the two germline ends. CDR3 sequence reads: CASMNPAAPSTDTQYF. DNA for the CDR3: TGTGCCAGTATGAACCCAGCGGCCCCTAGCACAGATACGCAGTATTTT. Complete variable domain (other parts from reference TRBV19 and TRBJ2-3): DGGITQSPKYLFRKEGQNVTLSCEQNLNHDAMYWYRQDPGQGLRLIYYSQIVNDFQKGDIAEGYSVSREKKESFPLTVTSAQKNPTAFYLCASMNPAAPSTDTQYFGPGTRLTVL.

V usage is TRBV29-1 and J usage is TRBJ2-1; 7 bases line up with TRBD2. Germline V gene sequence: CDR1 SQVTM, CDR2 ANQGSEA. Unmatched junction bases numbered 11, after V lost 7 bases and J lost 5 bases. The CDR3 spans 14 residues. This CDR3 is CSAGRLAVHNEQFF. In DNA form, the CDR3 reads TGCAGCGCGGGGCGACTAGCTGTCCACAATGAGCAGTTCTTC.

The chain employs TRBV3-1 (or the pseudogene TRBV3-2) and TRBJ2-5, with 10 bases that match TRBD1. The V and J ends lost 4 bases and 4 bases, in that order; junction bases with no gene match: 3. CDR1 is LGHDT, CDR2 YNNKEL, per germline (reference sequence). This CDR3 spans 14 amino acids. CDR3 sequence: CASSPRTGGETQYF. The CDR3 DNA follows: TGTGCCAGCAGCCCAAGGACAGGGGGAGAGACCCAGTACTTC.

The CDR3 reads CASSPGTSGIFGELFF. The CDR3 DNA reads as TGTGCCAGCAGCCCAGGGACTAGCGGGATTTTCGGGGAGCTGTTTTTT. This rearrangement joins TRBV5-4 to TRBJ2-2; 13 bases map to TRBD2. The CDR3 consists of 16 residues. Germline V gene sequence: CDR1 SGHNT, CDR2 YYREEE (reference sequence). Unmatched junction bases numbered 7, after V lost 4 bases and J lost 7 bases.

The rearrangement uses TRBV6-2 or TRBV6-3 and TRBJ2-7, with a possible D match to TRBD2 (5 bases). The CDR3 is made up of 15 amino acids. V lost 6 bases and J lost 7, with 22 bases in between. Germline V gene sequence: CDR1 MNHEY, CDR2 SVGEGT. The CDR3 reads CASSKPLDSPGEQYF. As DNA, the CDR3 is TGTGCCAGCAGCAAACCCTTAGATTCCCCGGGGGAGCAGTACTTC.

In regard to this clone: A read error may produce the germline difference seen at one junction end. V gene TRBV27 combines with J gene TRBJ2-7; D gene ambiguous. The CDR3 sequence is 12 residues long. Germline CDR1 and CDR2: MNHEY and SMNVEV (reference sequence). For the CDR3, the DNA is TGTGCCAGCAGTCCGTCACCCTACGAACAGTACTTC. Its translation: CASSPSPYEQYF.

The V call is TRBV10-3, the J call TRBJ2-2, with 12 bases fitting TRBD2. Germline loops: CDR1 ENHRY, CDR2 SYGVKD. The ends lost 0 bases at V and 3 bases at J; junction bases unmatched: 8. The CDR3 is made up of 19 amino acids. Here the CDR3 reads CAISESSPRTSGDTGELFF. The CDR3 nucleotides read TGTGCCATCAGTGAGTCAAGTCCCCGGACTAGCGGGGACACCGGGGAGCTGTTTTTT.

J is TRBJ1-1 and V is TRBV28; D uncertain. In germline, CDR1 is MDHEN, CDR2 SYDVKM. This CDR3 comprises 14 residues. Trimming removed 3 bases at V and 2 bases at J, with 10 bases between. The CDR3 DNA follows: TGTGCCAGCAGTTTGGAGGACGGCAACACTGAAGCTTTCTTT. It yields the protein CASSLEDGNTEAFF. The complete variable domain, with remaining parts taken from reference TRBV28 and TRBJ1-1, reads DVKVTQSSRYLVKRTGEKVFLECVQDMDHENMFWYRQDPGLGLRLIYFSYDVKMKEKGDIPEGYSVSREKKERFSLILESASTNQTSMYLCASSLEDGNTEAFFGQGTRLTVV.